The source of this TCR beta chain is a study of molecular identifiers for immune sequencing clone quantification. Construction of naive CD8 libraries employed roughly 18,000 to 1,000,000 sorted cells together with 10%, 30% or 50% RNA. Naive CD8 T cells were picked out by sorting for CD8+CD4-CCR7+CD45RA+. Study findings and constraints: Effector cells kept over 97% of their molecules in clones above 20 RNA copies, while naive cells kept under 1% there.

TCRdb called the PCR reads again in MiXCR, with one record for every CDR3 protein. Among about 500,000 distinct CDR3 sequences listed, 25% were seen once. V lost 2 bases and J 3 bases, leaving 8 bases between the germline ends. This CDR3 is 13 amino acids long. Germline V gene sequence: CDR1 ENHRY, CDR2 SYGVKD. This clonotype was seen only a few times. Its cognate antigen is unknown. The material sequenced was naive CD8+ T cells from blood, with Jurkat cell RNA spiked in. Subset of the sample: FACS-sorted CD8+CD4-CCR7+CD45RA+ naive T cells. This chain uses TRBV10-3 with TRBJ2-7; no reliable D call. This TCR came from a human donor in good health. Some libraries in this study had Jurkat cell RNA spiked in. CDR3 coding DNA: TGTGCCATCAGTGAGCCCTCACTCTACGAGCAGTACTTC. Protein product: CAISEPSLYEQYF.